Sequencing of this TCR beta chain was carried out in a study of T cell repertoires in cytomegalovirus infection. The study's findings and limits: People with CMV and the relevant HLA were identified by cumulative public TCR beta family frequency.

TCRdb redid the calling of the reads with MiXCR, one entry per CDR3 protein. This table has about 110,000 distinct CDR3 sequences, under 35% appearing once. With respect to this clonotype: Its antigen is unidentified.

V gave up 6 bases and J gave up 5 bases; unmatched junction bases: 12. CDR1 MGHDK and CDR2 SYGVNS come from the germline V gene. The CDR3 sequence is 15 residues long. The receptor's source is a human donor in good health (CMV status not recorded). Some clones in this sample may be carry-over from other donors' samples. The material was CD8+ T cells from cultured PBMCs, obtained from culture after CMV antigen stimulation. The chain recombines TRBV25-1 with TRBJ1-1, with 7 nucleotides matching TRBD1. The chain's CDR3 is CASSPGQLMGTEAFF. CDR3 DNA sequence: TGTGCCAGCAGCCCGGGACAGCTCATGGGGACTGAAGCTTTCTTT.